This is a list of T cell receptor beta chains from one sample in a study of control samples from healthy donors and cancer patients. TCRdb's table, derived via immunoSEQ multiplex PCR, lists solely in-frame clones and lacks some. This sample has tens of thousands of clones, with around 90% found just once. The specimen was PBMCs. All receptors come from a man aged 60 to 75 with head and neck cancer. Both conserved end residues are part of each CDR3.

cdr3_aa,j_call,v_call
CASSQMNRQGARGYTF,TRBJ1-2,TRBV4-2
CASSEAWAYSNQPQHF,TRBJ1-5,TRBV2
CASSTTGGARQPQHF,TRBJ1-5,TRBV27
CAVRAPPSRDTGELFF,TRBJ2-2,TRBV24-1
CASSYGGHLYQETQYF,TRBJ2-5,TRBV6-2/TRBV6-3
CASNLGMSGRGEQFF,TRBJ2-1,TRBV19
CASSLEATGGTDTQYF,TRBJ2-3,TRBV5-1
CASSYGGTTTDTQYF,TRBJ2-3,TRBV28
CASSIEEDYGYTF,TRBJ1-2,TRBV19
CATSEAGQGNTGELFF,TRBJ2-2,TRBV24-1
CASSFWIRGGNEKLFF,TRBJ1-4,TRBV7-8
CAWNGGSGYTF,TRBJ1-2,TRBV30
CASNIAGGSYEQYF,TRBJ2-7,TRBV6-5
CASSSGTGGREQYF,TRBJ2-7,TRBV27
CASSVRETQYF,TRBJ2-5,TRBV2
CASSYSRTEGYGYTF,TRBJ1-2,TRBV6-5
CASSHTSRSTGELFF,TRBJ2-2,TRBV18
CASSVDLAASTDTQYF,TRBJ2-3,TRBV9
CASSPTGQYTEAFF,TRBJ1-1,TRBV27
CASSYGSGTGFDTGELFF,TRBJ2-2,TRBV6-2/TRBV6-3
CATRTGANSPLHF,TRBJ1-6,TRBV6-5
CASRTGTAEAFF,TRBJ1-1,TRBV7-9
CASSDRGQVAQYF,TRBJ2-3,TRBV2
CASSTEGGRYYGYTF,TRBJ1-2,TRBV5-1
CASASGFNQPQHF,TRBJ1-5,TRBV2
CATSWSLYNEQFF,TRBJ2-1,TRBV6-5
CASSMPGGTGVNYGYTF,TRBJ1-2,TRBV19
CASSFSVSSYNEQFF,TRBJ2-1,TRBV5-5
CASSLWDNQPQHF,TRBJ1-5,TRBV7-2
CASSQGAGGNPNQPQHF,TRBJ1-5,TRBV4-2
CASSYSRTSENTGELFF,TRBJ2-2,TRBV6-2/TRBV6-3
CASRVGESSYNEQFF,TRBJ2-1,TRBV5-8
CAISDREMNTEAFF,TRBJ1-1,TRBV10-3
CSVEHGQHGAGGLFF,TRBJ1-4,TRBV29-1
CASSSGDLPQHF,TRBJ1-5,TRBV7-2
CASSIRLSGELFF,TRBJ2-2,TRBV19
CASSSPYSNQPQHF,TRBJ1-5,TRBV27
CASSHRARYGDTQYF,TRBJ2-3,TRBV4-2
CASSFPGQGVHEQYF,TRBJ2-7,TRBV5-4
CASIKGQNEAFF,TRBJ1-1,TRBV6-5
CASSVALGTAYEQYF,TRBJ2-7,TRBV9
CSASGTGGRTYNEQFF,TRBJ2-1,TRBV20-1
CASSLEGSGATYEQYF,TRBJ2-7,TRBV5-6
CASSLSDYGYTF,TRBJ1-2,TRBV6-6
CASRWADYGYTF,TRBJ1-2,TRBV28
CASSLGGRGTQEEQYF,TRBJ2-7,TRBV5-5
CASSSFAGGWGEQFF,TRBJ2-1,TRBV7-2
CASSYQRTRTDTQYF,TRBJ2-3,TRBV6-5
CASSLTGSDEQYF,TRBJ2-7,TRBV7-6
CASSLAFQTGLQGKNNQPQHF,TRBJ1-5,TRBV7-8
CASSSGSTDTQYF,TRBJ2-3,TRBV7-2
CASSPLRDTEQFF,TRBJ2-1,TRBV3-1/TRBV3-2
CASSSSEGLTDTQYF,TRBJ2-3,TRBV5-4
CASSSALGAGVTDTQYF,TRBJ2-3,TRBV5-4
CAWSDPGTDYGYTF,TRBJ1-2,TRBV30
CASSAPGTNTGELFF,TRBJ2-2,TRBV7-3
CASSLQGSTDTQYF,TRBJ2-3,TRBV5-4
CASSLGRVTRSGNTIYF,TRBJ1-3,TRBV7-2
CASSLDWETQYF,TRBJ2-5,TRBV5-5